This T cell receptor (beta chain) derives from a study of T-cell memory formation after mild COVID-19. V was clipped by 2 bases and J by 0 bases, with 8 bases between them. This CDR3 is 15 amino acids long. Germline V gene data show CDR1 as LGHDT and CDR2 as YNNKEL (reference sequence). 5'RACE primed from the constant segment yielded TCR alpha and TCR beta cDNA libraries bearing sample barcodes and UMIs. MiXCR, applied by TCRdb to the 5' RACE reads, yields one record per CDR3 protein. Of a few hundred thousand distinct CDR3 sequences in the sample, 13% to 15% were seen once. This clonotype has more than one count but fewer than ten.

The chain carries TRBV3-1 and TRBJ1-5; weak D call: TRBD1 (5 bases). Specimen: PBMCs or a T cell subset sorted from them (not recorded which). This TCR was sampled from a young man who had mild COVID-19 (a few samples of this study predate the infection). Cell type and time point are not known. The CDR3 coding sequence is TGTGCCAGCAGCCAAATGGGGGGTAGCAATCAGCCCCAGCATTTT. It specifies CASSQMGGSNQPQHF. Using reference TRBV3-1 and TRBJ1-5 for the parts outside the CDR3, the full variable domain is DTAVSQTPKYLVTQMGNDKSIKCEQNLGHDTMYWYKQDSKKFLKIMFSYNNKELIINETVPNRFSPKSPDKAHLNLHINSLELGDSAVYFCASSQMGGSNQPQHFGDGTRLSIL.